Listed below are T cell receptor beta chains from one sample, sequenced in a study of beta chain features in type 1 diabetes. Some clones are missing from TCRdb's copy, which holds only in-frame ones; the method was immunoSEQ multiplex PCR. Among around 140,000 clones listed, 9.7% were seen once. The specimen sequenced was central memory CD4+ T cells from blood. The receptors here all came from a woman in her thirties or forties in good health. The CDR3 runs from the conserved cysteine through the conserved F or W. A D gene is named only where the DNA matches it firmly. Clone size is not always given. Where it is, it says once, few, many or a class for expanded clones.

.	TRBV27	TRBJ1-1	.	CASSSPPGLNTEAFF	TGTGCCAGCAGTTCCCCGCCAGGGCTGAACACTGAAGCTTTCTTT
few	TRBV9	TRBJ2-7	TRBD1	CASSIGGQGSYEQYF	TGTGCCAGCAGCATTGGGGGACAGGGGTCCTACGAGCAGTACTTC
.	TRBV6-4	TRBJ1-2	TRBD1	CASSPDRGIGGYTF	TGTGCCAGCAGTCCCGACAGGGGTATTGGTGGCTACACCTTC
.	TRBV6-1	TRBJ2-6	.	CASSELVEGVWAGANVLTF	TGTGCCAGCAGTGAACTGGTGGAGGGCGTCTGGGCTGGGGCCAACGTCCTGACTTTC
.	TRBV7-7	TRBJ2-5	TRBD2	CASSSTSGVKETQYF	TGTGCTAGCAGTTCTACTAGCGGGGTGAAAGAGACCCAGTACTTC
.	TRBV5-1	TRBJ2-1	TRBD2	CASSSAGNYNEQFF	TGCGCCAGCAGCTCAGCGGGGAATTACAATGAGCAGTTCTTC
.	TRBV18	TRBJ2-5	.	CASSGTDQETQYF	TGTGCCAGCTCAGGAACAGACCAAGAGACCCAGTACTTC
.	TRBV28	TRBJ2-7	.	CASTGTTSYEQYF	TGTGCCAGCACAGGGACAACTTCCTACGAGCAGTACTTC
.	TRBV6-5	TRBJ1-2	.	CASREDGNYGYTF	TGTGCCAGCAGGGAGGACGGTAACTATGGCTACACCTTC
few	TRBV5-1	TRBJ1-2	.	CASSLAQGSYGYTF	TGCGCCAGCAGCTTGGCCCAGGGATCCTACGGCTACACCTTC
.	TRBV15	TRBJ1-5	.	CATSRWGGRQPQHF	TGTGCCACCAGCAGATGGGGGGGTCGGCAGCCCCAGCATTTT